A single T cell receptor beta chain is shown here with its context. TCRdb's table, derived via immunoSEQ multiplex PCR, lists solely in-frame clones and lacks some. The repertoire holds about 330,000 clones, with about 85% as singletons. These data are taken from a study of blood T cell repertoires in COVID-19. For the study at large: Italy, Spain and the United States were the sources of the convalescent and acute COVID-19 samples. Sources were T cells, B-cell-depleted T cells, or PBMCs; the material itself was cDNA or gDNA.

The CDR3 contains 14 residues. Germline loops: CDR1 SQVTM, CDR2 ANQGSEA. V was clipped by 3 bases and J by 2 bases; unmatched bases: 4. Participant age was roughly 18 to 89 years, and participants resided in approximately 24 US areas. Recovered status applied to Cohort 3 donors who had two consecutive negative PCRs. It also applied to those with clearance or with symptom resolution. This chain joins TRBV29-1 and TRBJ2-1, with 7 bases lining up with TRBD2. Sample: PBMCs or T cells enriched from blood (not recorded which). The receptor's source is a woman in her 30s who had recovered from COVID-19. DNA for the CDR3: TGCAGCGTTGATCCTAGCGGACCCTACAATGAGCAGTTCTTC. Translation: CSVDPSGPYNEQFF.